This TCR beta chain stems from a study of blood T cell repertoires in COVID-19. The CDR3 spans 19 residues. Germline CDR1 and CDR2: MDHEN and SYDVKM. V lost 5 bases to trimming and J lost 2 bases; unmatched junction nucleotides: 18. Repertoires were generated with immunoSEQ multiplex PCR, while TCRdb's copy carries only in-frame clones and drops some. Among under 150,000 clones, more than 75% were seen once, and the ten largest hold about 3%. The receptor was isolated from a man aged 35 to 55 with acute or convalescent COVID-19. The genes are TRBV28 and TRBJ1-3; 7 positions match TRBD1. Sequencing used peripheral blood. The CDR3 DNA follows: TGTGCCAGCAGTCTTAGTAAGGGCCCGAACAGGGGACCTGGAAACACCATATATTTT. Translating gives CASSLSKGPNRGPGNTIYF.